This T cell receptor (beta chain) was recovered during a study of shared clonotypes between healthy human individuals. Findings of the study overall: Sorted-subset sequencing, rarefaction showed, was incomplete despite large depth. A few donors had around 5.2% of their naive CD4 clonotypes in common.

On this clone: Its specificity is not known.

Sequenced by immunoSEQ multiplex PCR; TCRdb stores in-frame clones only, minus some. The data show about 110,000 clones, approximately 70% seen once. Germline V gene data show CDR1 as MNHNS and CDR2 as SASEGT. V dropped 6 bases and J dropped 3; count of bases not matched to a gene: 7. The CDR3 covers 15 residues. The J gene is TRBJ2-1, the V gene TRBV6-1; 8 positions match TRBD2. Sequencing was carried out using memory CD8+ T cells sorted from blood. Described subset: CD45RO+ cells pooled with CCR7-negative TemRA cells. The sequence was collected from a woman aged 25-40 years in good health. The CDR3 is CASRALAEIYNEQFF. CDR3 bases: TGTGCCAGCAGAGCACTAGCGGAAATCTACAATGAGCAGTTCTTC.